One sample yielded the 2 T cell receptor beta chains listed below, sequenced in a study of patients and donors after allogeneic stem cell transplantation. TCRdb ran MiXCR on the RT-PCR reads and lists one entry per CDR3 protein. Counted here are approximately 160,000 distinct CDR3 sequences, about 29% occurring once; the ten biggest clones make up 3.2%. Material for sequencing was blood, either unsorted or a sorted T cell fraction (not recorded which). The receptors were sampled from a human donor who was either an allogeneic HSCT recipient or a stem cell or donor lymphocyte infusion donor (not recorded which). It is not recorded whose cells these are; they may come from a transplant donor.

In this sample, this clonotype turned up a few times. The chain couples TRBV18 to TRBJ1-5; D is perhaps TRBD1 (6 bases). The germline V and J ends were trimmed by 6 bases and 12 bases, with 18 bases remaining between them. The CDR3 totals 13 residues. From germline, CDR1 is KGHSH and CDR2 LQKENI. This chain's CDR3 is CASSPGAGPSQHF. The CDR3 DNA is TGTGCCAGCTCCCCAGGGGCAGGGCCAAGCCAGCATTTT.

V and J are TRBV11-3 and TRBJ2-2; 7 positions match TRBD2. This CDR3 is built from 15 residues. The trim removed 5 bases at V and 0 bases at J, leaving 3 bases unmatched. CDR1 and CDR2 from the germline V gene are SGHNT and YENEEA. The CDR3 region has the DNA TGTGCCAGCAGCCGTGGGACTACGAACACCGGGGAGCTGTTTTTT. Protein sequence: CASSRGTTNTGELFF.